This T cell receptor beta chain originates from a study of CD8 T cells in Susac syndrome. Germline V gene sequence: CDR1 SGHTA, CDR2 FQGNSA. Trimming pared 5 bases from V and 5 bases from J, leaving 9 bases between. The CDR3 runs 12 residues. Peripheral blood CD8+ and CD4+ T cells were profiled by TCR beta sequencing. The RNA, about 0.5 to 1 ug, was put through reverse transcription using random hexamers. An immunoSEQ multiplex PCR amplified TCR beta CDR3 over 54 Vbeta and 13 Jbeta. MiXCR was run by TCRdb on the immunoSEQ multiplex PCR reads, yielding one entry per CDR3 protein. The sample has approximately 22,000 distinct CDR3 sequences; more than 85% are singletons.

The source material was CD8+ T cells from PBMCs. The chain links TRBV7-2 to TRBJ2-5; the D is unclear. This clonotype was obtained from a human donor in good health. CDR3 residues: CASSPPAETQYF. For the CDR3, the DNA is TGTGCCAGCAGCCCCCCGGCTGAGACCCAGTACTTC.